These T cell receptor beta chains were read from a single sample in a study of control samples from healthy donors and cancer patients. This table comes from immunoSEQ multiplex PCR, and its TCRdb copy is limited to in-frame clones, with some not included. Here the sample spans about 98,000 clones, approximately 81% being singletons. The source material was blood. The origin of the receptors is a woman in her 30s in good health. Both conserved end residues are part of each CDR3. The D gene is left open where the match is weak. For some rows the clone size is stated as once, few or many, or as a class when expanded; others skip it.

V gene: TRBV7-8; clone size: few; D gene: TRBD1; J gene: TRBJ1-6; CDR3 protein: CASSPFRDSRSPLHF; CDR3 DNA: TGTGCCAGCAGCCCCTTCCGGGACAGTAGATCACCCCTCCACTTT
V gene: TRBV27; clone size: -; D gene: -; J gene: TRBJ1-5; CDR3 protein: CASSISGRNQPQHF; CDR3 DNA: TGTGCCAGCAGTATTTCAGGGCGCAATCAGCCCCAGCATTTT
V gene: TRBV2; clone size: -; D gene: -; J gene: TRBJ1-3; CDR3 protein: CASSEAQGNTIYF; CDR3 DNA: TGTGCCAGCAGTGAAGCACAGGGCAACACCATATATTTT
V gene: TRBV6-6; clone size: -; D gene: -; J gene: TRBJ1-4; CDR3 protein: CASSNGVRDEKLFF; CDR3 DNA: TGTGCCAGCAGTAACGGGGTACGAGATGAAAAACTGTTTTTT
V gene: TRBV5-8; clone size: -; D gene: TRBD1; J gene: TRBJ1-1; CDR3 protein: CASNRGGRTEAFF; CDR3 DNA: TGTGCCAGCAACCGAGGGGGCAGGACTGAAGCTTTCTTT
V gene: TRBV9; clone size: few; D gene: -; J gene: TRBJ2-1; CDR3 protein: CASSGGVGDYNEQFF; CDR3 DNA: TGTGCCAGCAGCGGCGGGGTGGGGGACTACAATGAGCAGTTCTTC
V gene: TRBV10-2; clone size: -; D gene: TRBD1; J gene: TRBJ2-2; CDR3 protein: CASSEIAPGTANTGELFF; CDR3 DNA: TGCGCCAGCAGTGAAATCGCCCCCGGGACAGCGAACACCGGGGAGCTGTTTTTT
V gene: TRBV7-3; clone size: -; D gene: TRBD2; J gene: TRBJ2-3; CDR3 protein: CASSMTSGGADTQYF; CDR3 DNA: TGTGCCAGCAGCATGACTAGCGGGGGGGCAGATACGCAGTATTTT
V gene: TRBV5-1; clone size: few; D gene: -; J gene: TRBJ2-7; CDR3 protein: CASSLAFERVTYEQYF; CDR3 DNA: TGCGCCAGCAGCTTGGCGTTCGAGAGAGTAACCTACGAGCAGTACTTC
V gene: TRBV10-3; clone size: -; D gene: TRBD2; J gene: TRBJ2-3; CDR3 protein: CAISETPAGDSTDTQYF; CDR3 DNA: TGTGCCATCAGTGAGACCCCAGCGGGGGATAGCACAGATACGCAGTATTTT
V gene: TRBV6-5; clone size: -; D gene: -; J gene: TRBJ1-1; CDR3 protein: CASSYSGGQGTIEAF; CDR3 DNA: TGTGCCAGCAGTTACTCGGGAGGTCAGGGAACCATTGAGGCCTTT
V gene: TRBV15; clone size: -; D gene: TRBD2; J gene: TRBJ2-3; CDR3 protein: CATSSSGGTDTQYF; CDR3 DNA: TGTGCCACCAGCAGCAGCGGGGGCACAGATACGCAGTATTTT
V gene: TRBV25-1; clone size: -; D gene: -; J gene: TRBJ1-4; CDR3 protein: CASVGVEKLFF; CDR3 DNA: TGTGCCAGTGTTGGGGTTGAAAAACTGTTTTTT
V gene: TRBV9; clone size: -; D gene: TRBD2; J gene: TRBJ2-7; CDR3 protein: CASSVGGGKGSYEQYF; CDR3 DNA: TGTGCCAGCAGCGTGGGGGGAGGGAAAGGGTCCTACGAGCAGTACTTC